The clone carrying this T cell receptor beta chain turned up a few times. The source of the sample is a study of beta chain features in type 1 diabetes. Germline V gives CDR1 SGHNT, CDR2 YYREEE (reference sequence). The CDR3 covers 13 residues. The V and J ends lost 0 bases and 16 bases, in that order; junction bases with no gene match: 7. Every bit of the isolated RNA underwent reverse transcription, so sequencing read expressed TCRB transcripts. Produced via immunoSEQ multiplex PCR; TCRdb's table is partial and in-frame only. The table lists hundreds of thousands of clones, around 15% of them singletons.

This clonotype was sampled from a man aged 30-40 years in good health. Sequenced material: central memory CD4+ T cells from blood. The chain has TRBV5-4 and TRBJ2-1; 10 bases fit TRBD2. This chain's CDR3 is CASSLAGTSVLFF. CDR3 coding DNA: TGTGCCAGCAGCTTGGCTGGGACTAGCGTTCTTTTCTTC.